Given below is one T cell receptor beta chain in context. This clonotype showed up just a few times. Its specific antigen is unknown. Nothing much larger sits one base from this clone, and base qualities are not available. The method was 5' RACE. TCRdb names Illumina HiSeq 2500 as the instrument used. A second PCR of about 7 to 12 cycles was run with a J-beta primer mix and a sample-barcoded 5' primer. A unique molecular identifier was introduced onto each TCR beta cDNA molecule by a template-switch 5' adaptor carrying 12 random nucleotides. Each sample yielded at least 2.5 million CDR3-containing paired-end reads. First-strand cDNA was synthesized from all RNA with the Mint cDNA synthesis kit, primed by a TRBC-specific oligonucleotide. Following uracil-DNA glycosylase treatment, a first 18-cycle PCR with universal primers M1SS and BC2_uni_R was performed on all cDNA. Concerning the study's data processing: Each sample was normalized by randomly selecting 1 million high-quality reads, each carrying a distinct molecular identifier. Reads with shared molecular identifiers were discarded instead of being binned into consensus sequences. MiTCR, run with a Q25 quality threshold and the strictest error-elimination algorithm, handled CDR3 identification, clonotype clustering and error correction. Lower-bound total TCR beta diversity was estimated with a nonparametric unseen species model using Euler transformation. TCRdb itself trimmed the public reads at Q25 with fastp, ran MiXCR and retained productive beta chains. One record per CDR3 amino acid sequence lists the most common genes and DNA. These V and J calls derive from TCRdb rather than the authors' analysis. This sample lists more than 650,000 distinct CDR3 sequences; roughly 25% were detected once. Together, the top ten hold around 3% of the sample.

Via the germline V gene, CDR1 is MNHNS and CDR2 SASEGT. Unmatched junction bases come to 10, with V trimmed by 6 bases and J by 2 bases. The CDR3 holds 17 amino acids from the cysteine to the phenylalanine. Solely the CDR3 DNA is kept, with 51 bases framed from the first base. The record originates from a study of blood T cells in healthy people across ages (dated by TCRdb to the mid-2010s). Describing the broader study: In model experiments, template switching captured roughly one uniquely barcoded TCR beta cDNA molecule for every two T cells. Four age groups were formed from the donors: young (average roughly 16 years), middle-aged (approximately 40), aged (about 62) and long-lived (around 82). The study measured age-related changes in TCR beta repertoire diversity using deep sequencing normalized with unique cDNA molecular identifiers. For two donors (one aged 18 to 29 and one aged 80 or older), the study analyzed two additional independent replicas of 1 million unique cDNA reads from the same blood draw.

General study outcomes and caveats: There was a strong correlation between observed TCR beta diversity and the percentage of naive T cells measured by flow cytometry. As age increased, observed TCR beta diversity per million T cells dropped in a roughly linear way, and a significant reduction was already evident by age roughly 40. Because the CMV infection status of the donors was unknown, age-related changes in expanded clonotypes may potentially have been confounded. Estimates of total diversity based on one million sequenced T cells were regarded as lower bounds and as underestimates. Because profiling used bulk unsorted PBMCs, naive and antigen-experienced compartments could not be compared conclusively. The long-lived group showed more naive CD4+ T cells, fewer expanded clones and increased TCR diversity than the aged group, suggesting age selection.

Systemically healthy Caucasian individuals from Russia, some 40 in total and aged roughly 6 to 90 years, were included as donors. Each donor gave ten milliliters of peripheral blood, drawn into EDTA-treated Vacutainer tubes. PBMCs were isolated by Ficoll-Paque density-gradient centrifugation, with at least 7 million obtained per sample. Total RNA, at least 6 micrograms per sample, was extracted from PBMCs with Trizol reagent. Naive CD45RAhigh/CD27high T cell percentages were measured by flow cytometry on a PBMC aliquot from every donor. This same sample was also taken into another study, of T cells of mothers and their children. The second paper states: Nine systemically healthy Caucasian individuals served as donors, namely three mothers together with their six children. cDNA synthesis consumed the entire amount of extracted RNA, loaded at approximately 1.5 ug RNA in each 15 ul reaction. In the second PCR, the M1S primer added sample barcodes and 2-4 random nucleotides. More than 8 million TCR beta CDR3 reads were obtained from each mother, and some 3 million reads were obtained from each child. In both related and unrelated pairs, thymic selection shapes the output of TCR recombination in a similar way, with inherited differences having only a minor effect. Normalized repertoire overlap was always found to be slightly, but never significantly, higher in related mother-child pairs than in unrelated mother-child pairs. Persistent microchimeric T cell clones were not detected, at a sensitivity of around 100 clones per million clonotypes. In the study, deep NGS was used to compare the TCR beta repertoires of mothers and children, and features distinguishing related mother-child pairs from unrelated individuals were sought. Mothers averaged roughly 40 +/- 4 years of age and children averaged approximately 12 +/- 4 years. After adapter ligation was performed with NEBNext reagents, the libraries were sequenced on an Illumina HiSeq 2000 with 100+100 nt paired-end reads. Mother and child libraries were prepared a month apart and sequenced in separate runs to prevent cross-contamination. Between 500,000 and 2,000,000 distinct TCR beta clonotypes were identified per donor. Naive TCR beta clonotypes were estimated from low-frequency clonotypes matched to each donor's FACS-determined naive share, without sorting.

Sequencing was performed on blood. This receptor was taken from a boy younger than 18 in good health. The chain uses TRBV6-1 and TRBJ2-5; the junction holds 12 bases that match TRBD1. The nucleotide sequence reads as follows: TGTGCCAGCAGCCTCTTAGGGGACAGGGGGCGACAAGAGACCCAGTACTTC. Its translation reads: CASSLLGDRGRQETQYF.